These 7 T cell receptor beta chains originate from one sample sequenced in a study of chemoradiotherapy in HPV16-positive cancers. Using immunoSEQ multiplex PCR, the repertoire was profiled, and TCRdb retains in-frame clones only, with some absent. The sample consists of several thousand clones, over 75% of them appearing once. The sample here was tumor tissue, taken from a patient who underwent chemoradiotherapy. The receptors originated from a human donor with HPV-associated anogenital cancer.

This clone occurred a few times. The V call is TRBV6-5, the J call TRBJ1-2; possible D gene TRBD1, 5 bases. The CDR3 contains 14 residues. Germline CDR1 reads MNHEY; CDR2 reads SVGAGI. V lost 6 bases and J lost 5, with 16 bases in between. The CDR3: CASSQGWGIYGYTF. The CDR3 DNA reads TGTGCCAGCAGCCAAGGTTGGGGGATTTATGGCTACACCTTC.

This chain connects TRBV5-1 to TRBJ2-7; 8 nucleotides match TRBD1. Unmatched junction bases numbered 3, after V lost 5 bases and J lost 2 bases. CDR3 size: 13 residues. Germline lookup yields CDR1 SGHRS and CDR2 YFSETQ. The chain's CDR3 is CASRPGGPYEQYF. CDR3 nucleotide sequence: TGCGCCAGCAGGCCAGGGGGCCCCTACGAGCAGTACTTC.

This clone was observed a few times. The V call is TRBV28, the J call TRBJ2-1; D may be TRBD1 (5 bases). V was pared by 6 bases and J by 7 bases, with 16 bases between. The CDR3 covers 14 residues. Germline values: CDR1 MDHEN, CDR2 SYDVKM. The CDR3 sequence is CASRPPGYGNEQFF. The CDR3 DNA is TGTGCCAGCAGACCTCCAGGGTACGGGAATGAGCAGTTCTTC.

The chain links TRBV19 to TRBJ2-1, with TRBD2 matching over 11 bases. J gave up 4 bases and V 9 bases, and 8 bases lay outside the gene matches. This CDR3 has 15 amino acids. CDR1 LNHDA and CDR2 SQIVND come from the germline V gene (reference sequence). The CDR3 is CASLPASGGYNEQFF. CDR3 DNA sequence: TGTGCCAGCCTACCAGCTAGCGGGGGGTACAATGAGCAGTTCTTC.

This chain links TRBV5-1 with TRBJ2-2, with D unclear. Germline V gives CDR1 SGHRS, CDR2 YFSETQ. CDR3 length: 14 amino acids. V lost 7 bases and J lost 1, with 11 bases in between. Here the CDR3 reads CASSNRLNTGELFF. DNA for the CDR3: TGCGCCAGCTCCAACAGACTGAACACCGGGGAGCTGTTTTTT.

The chain links TRBV5-1 to TRBJ2-7, with 12 nucleotides matching TRBD1. The CDR3 loop spans 16 amino acids. Germline lookup yields CDR1 SGHRS and CDR2 YFSETQ. The ends lost 0 bases at V and 2 bases at J; junction bases unmatched: 3. CDR3 DNA sequence: TGCGCCAGCAGCTTGGGTGGGACAGGGGGCGCCTACGAGCAGTACTTC. Protein: CASSLGGTGGAYEQYF.

This chain uses TRBV13 with TRBJ2-1; D remains unclear. Germline V gene data show CDR1 as PRHDT and CDR2 as FYEKMQ (reference sequence). With 4 bases removed from V and 0 bases from J, the gap between germline ends came to 13 bases. The CDR3 is 16 residues long. The CDR3 is CASSSSEHRSYNEQFF. Here the CDR3 DNA reads TGTGCCAGCAGCTCTTCGGAACACCGCTCCTACAATGAGCAGTTCTTC.